This TCR beta chain was identified in a study of shared clonotypes between healthy human individuals (dated by TCRdb to about 2020). Background for the entire study: A couple of women and a few men aged 18 to 49 years were included in the cohort. Blood TCR repertoires of about 5 healthy adults were deeply sequenced to estimate repertoire size and the extent of clonotype sharing between individuals. Different laboratories and diverse techniques were used to prepare libraries and sequence TCR repertoires, to increase sequencing depth and limit assay-specific biases. Per donor, leukapheresis produced somewhere between about 0.9 and 9.5 billion PBMCs. For each donor, CD4 naive and CD4 memory were each given three plates, CD8 naive was given two plates, and CD8 memory was given one plate. Overall results and qualifications from the work: Naive subsets generally had larger estimated clonotype richness than memory subsets. Sampling was restricted to blood, and TCR repertoires in tissues likely differ from the TCR repertoires found in blood. Sharing across several donors was observed for around 4.8% of naive CD4, less than 4% of naive CD8, roughly 2.3% of memory CD4, and about 0.4% of memory CD8 clonotypes. Compared with non-shared clonotypes, clonotypes shared by all four sorted-subset donors had higher generation probabilities. Incomplete sequencing was indicated by rarefaction of sorted-subset datasets, despite the large sequencing depth. The small number of donors limited the genetic and exposure-history diversity represented. Pairwise subsampling indicated that sequencing depth was expected to affect the degree of clonotype sharing among donors.

The CDR3 sequence holds 14 residues, the cysteine and phenylalanine included. Only CDR3 DNA remains: 42 bases, in frame from the first base. Taken from the germline V gene, the CDR1 and CDR2 loops are MGHDK and SYGVNS. V was cut back by 3 bases and J by 5 bases, leaving a gap of 12 bases between them. Regarding this clone: The clone's antigen remains unknown. Base qualities are not recorded, but no much larger clone differs from it by a single base.

The donors were healthy, HIV-negative adults with no recently reported acute infections or vaccinations. All donors were Caucasian adults living in Nashville, Tennessee, USA. CD4+ T cells were enriched by magnetic negative selection; naive cells were then positively selected on CD45RA, and the negative fraction formed the memory subset. Blood was obtained by leukapheresis, after which PBMCs were separated by Ficoll-Histopaque density gradient centrifugation and cryopreserved in liquid nitrogen vapor phase. Purity and quantity of every magnetically sorted T cell population were checked by analytical flow cytometry. Genomic DNA was isolated from each sorted fraction and quantified by UV absorbance on a Nanodrop 2000c. Using the deep immunoSEQ assay, multiplex PCR amplified TCR CDR3 regions from genomic DNA. Extracted genomic DNA from each cell subset was distributed evenly across all wells of several immunoSEQ 96-well plates, and each plate was treated as a replicate. For sorted subsets, approximately 210 ng of genomic DNA, equivalent to some 30,000 T cell genomes, went into each replicate PCR. Purified libraries were measured with a Qubit 3.0 fluorometer, size-checked on a Bioanalyzer 2100, and measured again with the KAPA Library Quantification kit. A separate single-read 150-cycle Illumina NextSeq 550 flow cell was used to sequence each immunoSEQ 96-well plate. Turning to the authors' computational methods: Because only junctional sequences without quality scores were contained in the immunoSEQ output, filtering matching that applied to full-length reads could not be performed. To assign V/J genes and CDR3, sequences were annotated against IMGT germline references using PyIR, a Python wrapper for IgBLAST v1.9. Reads were filtered out if the reads had weak V/J assignments (E-value above 1e-6), no CDR3, stop codons, out-of-frame junctions, or ambiguous translated residues. V3J clonotypes were defined as sequences sharing the same inferred V gene, J gene, and CDR3 amino acid sequence. To compute the percentage overlap between repertoires, the number of shared unique clonotypes was divided by the size of the smaller repertoire. Three approaches were used to assess repertoire richness: RTK rarefaction, the Chao1 estimator, and Recon v2.1 estimates of unobserved clonotypes. For all TCRbeta clonotypes obtained by the gDNA method from a few donors, generation probabilities were computed with OLGA. TCRdb holds this immuneACCESS table with in-frame rearrangements only. Some clones are missing; in checked studies, unresolved V genes explain under half, and the rest has no known cause. That table supplies the V and J calls and clone size; D and trimming were determined from the DNA. In this sample the table shows 2 million to 2.5 million clones, 80% to 95% of which occur a single time. Clones ranked in the top ten supply 0.3% to 0.45% of the sample.

The specimen was naive CD4+ T cells from PBMCs. The cell subset or site label on this specimen signifies: CD45RA+ positively selected. The receptor's source is a man between 18 and 35 years old in good health. Some clones in this sample may be carry-over from other donors' samples. The rearranged chain carries TRBV25-1 and TRBJ2-3, with the D segment possibly TRBD1 or TRBD2, each aligning over 5 bases. CDR3 sequence: CASSEVGAGDTQYF. The DNA is TGTGCCAGCAGTGAGGTTGGGGCGGGAGATACGCAGTATTTT.